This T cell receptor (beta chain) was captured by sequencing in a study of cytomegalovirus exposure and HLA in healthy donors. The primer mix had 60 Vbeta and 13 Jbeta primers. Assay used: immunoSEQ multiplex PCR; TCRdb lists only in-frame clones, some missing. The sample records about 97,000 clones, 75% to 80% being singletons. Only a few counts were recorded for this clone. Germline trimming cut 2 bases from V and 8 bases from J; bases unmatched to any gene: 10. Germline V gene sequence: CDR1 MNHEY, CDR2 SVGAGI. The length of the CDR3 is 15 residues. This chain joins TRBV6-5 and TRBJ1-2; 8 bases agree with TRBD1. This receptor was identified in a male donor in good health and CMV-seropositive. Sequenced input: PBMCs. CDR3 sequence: CASSYADRAARGYTF. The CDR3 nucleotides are TGTGCCAGCAGTTACGCGGACAGGGCAGCAAGAGGCTACACCTTC.